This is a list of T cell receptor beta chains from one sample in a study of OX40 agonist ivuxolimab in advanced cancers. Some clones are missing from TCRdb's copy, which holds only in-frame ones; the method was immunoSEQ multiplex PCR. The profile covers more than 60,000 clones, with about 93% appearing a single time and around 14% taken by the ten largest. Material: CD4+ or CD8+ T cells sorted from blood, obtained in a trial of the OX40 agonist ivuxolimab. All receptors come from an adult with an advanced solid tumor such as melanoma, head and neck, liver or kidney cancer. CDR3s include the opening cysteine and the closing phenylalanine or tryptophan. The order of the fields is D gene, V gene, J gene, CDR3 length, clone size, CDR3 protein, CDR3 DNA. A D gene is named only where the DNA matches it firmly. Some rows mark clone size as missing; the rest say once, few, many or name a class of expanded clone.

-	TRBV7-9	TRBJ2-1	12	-	CASSLEYTDQFF	TGTGCCAGCAGCTTAGAATACACGGATCAGTTCTTC
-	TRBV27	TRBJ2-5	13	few	CASSWGGGETQYF	TGTGCCAGCAGTTGGGGAGGGGGAGAGACCCAGTACTTC
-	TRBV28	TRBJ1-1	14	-	CASSLRGGITEAFF	TGTGCCAGCAGTTTACGGGGGGGAATCACTGAAGCTTTCTTT
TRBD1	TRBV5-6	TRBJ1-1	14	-	CASSFGTGGLDAFF	TGTGCCAGCAGCTTCGGGACAGGGGGCCTTGACGCTTTCTTT
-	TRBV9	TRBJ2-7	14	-	CASSPYGLGGEQYF	TGTGCCAGCAGCCCCTATGGTCTGGGGGGCGAGCAGTACTTC
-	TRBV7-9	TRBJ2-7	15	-	CASRPEGTRAYEQYF	TGTGCCAGCAGACCAGAGGGGACAAGGGCCTACGAGCAGTACTTC
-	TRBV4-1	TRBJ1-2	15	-	CASSQVKDSNYGYTF	TGCGCCAGCAGCCAAGTGAAGGACAGTAACTATGGCTACACCTTC
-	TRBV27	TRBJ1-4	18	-	CASSLHYRVPATNEKLFF	TGTGCCAGCAGTTTACATTACAGGGTCCCTGCAACTAATGAAAAACTGTTTTTT
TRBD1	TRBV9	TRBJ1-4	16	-	CASSEGQSATNEKLFF	TGTGCCAGCAGCGAGGGACAGTCGGCAACTAATGAAAAACTGTTTTTT
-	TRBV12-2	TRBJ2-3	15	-	CASRKQVAPTDTQYF	TGTGCAAGTCGCAAACAGGTAGCCCCCACAGATACGCAGTATTTT
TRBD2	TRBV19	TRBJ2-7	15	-	CASSIGLAGPYEQYF	TGTGCCAGTAGTATAGGACTAGCGGGACCCTACGAGCAGTACTTC
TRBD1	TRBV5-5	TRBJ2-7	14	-	CASSLPDRPYEQYF	TGTGCCAGCAGCTTGCCGGACAGGCCCTACGAGCAGTACTTC
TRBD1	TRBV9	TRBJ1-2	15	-	CASSARQGDNYGYTF	TGTGCCAGCAGCGCCCGACAGGGGGATAACTATGGCTACACCTTC
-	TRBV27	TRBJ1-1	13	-	CASSWGVNTEAFF	TGTGCCAGCAGTTGGGGGGTAAACACTGAAGCTTTCTTT
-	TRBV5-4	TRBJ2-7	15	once	CASSWPGRAMYEQYF	TGTGCCAGCAGCTGGCCGGGACGGGCCATGTACGAGCAGTACTTC
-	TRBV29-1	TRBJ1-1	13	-	CSVVQGGNTEAFF	TGCAGCGTAGTTCAGGGTGGGAACACTGAAGCTTTCTTT
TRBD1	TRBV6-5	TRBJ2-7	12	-	CASSMDRAEQYF	TGTGCCAGCAGTATGGACAGGGCCGAGCAGTACTTC
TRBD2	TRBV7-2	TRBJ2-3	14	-	CASSWTAGGDTQYF	TGTGCCAGCAGCTGGACGGCCGGGGGGGATACGCAGTATTTT
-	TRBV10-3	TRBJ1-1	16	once	CAISESVLETNTEAFF	TGTGCCATCAGTGAGTCGGTTCTGGAGACGAACACTGAAGCTTTCTTT
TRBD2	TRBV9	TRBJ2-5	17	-	CASSVRVLAGEEETQYF	TGTGCCAGCAGCGTCAGAGTCCTAGCGGGAGAGGAAGAGACCCAGTACTTC
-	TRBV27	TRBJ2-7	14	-	CASSLSTPSYEQYF	TGTGCCAGCAGTTTATCGACCCCCTCCTACGAGCAGTACTTC
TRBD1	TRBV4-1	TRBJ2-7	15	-	CASSPAGTGHYEQYF	TGCGCCAGCAGCCCAGCCGGGACAGGGCATTACGAGCAGTACTTC
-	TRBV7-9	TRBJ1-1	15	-	CASRGSQVPTSEAFF	TGTGCCAGCAGGGGGTCCCAAGTTCCCACCTCTGAAGCTTTCTTT
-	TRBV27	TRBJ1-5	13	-	CASSLLYSQPQHF	TGTGCCAGCAGTTTACTGTACTCTCAGCCCCAGCATTTT
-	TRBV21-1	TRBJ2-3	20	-	CASSTPPGLAGGSTTDTQYF	TGTGCCAGCAGCACCCCCCCGGGACTAGCGGGAGGGAGCACCACAGATACGCAGTATTTT
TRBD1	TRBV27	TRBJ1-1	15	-	CASSPLQGVNTEAFF	TGTGCCAGCAGCCCACTACAGGGGGTGAACACTGAAGCTTTCTTT
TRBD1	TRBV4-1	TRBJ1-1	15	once	CASSQTQGAMTEAFF	TGCGCCAGCAGCCAGACCCAGGGGGCCATGACTGAAGCTTTCTTT
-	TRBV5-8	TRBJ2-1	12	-	CASSLARDEQFF	TGTGCCAGCAGCTTGGCCAGGGATGAGCAGTTCTTC
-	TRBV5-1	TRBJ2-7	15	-	CASRYGTPAAYEQYF	TGCGCCAGCAGATACGGGACGCCGGCAGCCTACGAGCAGTACTTC
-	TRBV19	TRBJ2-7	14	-	CASSISAGGCEQYF	TGTGCCAGTAGTATATCGGCGGGTGGCTGCGAGCAGTACTTC
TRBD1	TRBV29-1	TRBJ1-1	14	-	CSVGTGGIGTEAFF	TGCAGCGTGGGGACAGGTGGAATTGGGACTGAAGCTTTCTTT
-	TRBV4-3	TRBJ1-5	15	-	CASSQDWLPNQPQHF	TGCGCCAGCAGCCAAGATTGGTTGCCCAATCAGCCCCAGCATTTT
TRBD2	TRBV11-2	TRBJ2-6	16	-	CASSLAGGSGANVLTF	TGTGCCAGCAGCTTAGCGGGGGGCTCTGGGGCCAACGTCCTGACTTTC
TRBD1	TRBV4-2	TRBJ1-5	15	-	CASSQGDRGRQPQHF	TGTGCCAGCAGCCAAGGGGACAGGGGCCGGCAGCCCCAGCATTTT
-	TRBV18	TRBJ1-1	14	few	CASSPSAGATEAFF	TGTGCCAGCTCACCATCGGCAGGGGCCACTGAAGCTTTCTTT
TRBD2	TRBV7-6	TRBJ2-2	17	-	CASSLTTSGRFTGELFF	TGTGCCAGCAGCTTAACAACTAGCGGGAGATTCACCGGGGAGCTGTTTTTT
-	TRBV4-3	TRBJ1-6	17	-	CASSQEGVSSRGSPLHF	TGCGCCAGCAGCCAAGAGGGGGTGAGCTCCCGGGGGTCACCCCTCCACTTT
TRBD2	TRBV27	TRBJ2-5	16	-	CASSLLRSGGGETQYF	TGTGCCAGCAGTTTATTGAGGAGCGGGGGGGGAGAGACCCAGTACTTC
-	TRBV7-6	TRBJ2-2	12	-	CASSPTAGELFF	TGTGCCAGCAGCCCGACCGCCGGGGAGCTGTTTTTT
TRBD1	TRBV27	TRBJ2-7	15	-	CASSLSDRGGYEQYF	TGTGCCAGCAGTTTATCGGACAGGGGAGGCTACGAGCAGTACTTC
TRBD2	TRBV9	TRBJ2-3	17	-	CASSSWVDSGGTDTQYF	TGTGCCAGCAGCTCCTGGGTGGATAGCGGGGGCACAGATACGCAGTATTTT
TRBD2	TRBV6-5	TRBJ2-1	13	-	CASSYSGGRKQFF	TGTGCCAGCAGTTACTCGGGGGGGAGGAAGCAGTTCTTC
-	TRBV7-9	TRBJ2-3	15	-	CASSPSGGSTDTQYF	TGTGCCAGCAGCCCATCCGGGGGCAGCACAGATACGCAGTATTTT
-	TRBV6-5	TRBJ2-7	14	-	CASSYGQGYYEQYF	TGTGCCAGCAGTTACGGGCAGGGGTACTACGAGCAGTACTTC
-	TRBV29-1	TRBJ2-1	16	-	CSVDRVVSNSYNEQFF	TGCAGCGTTGATAGGGTCGTTAGTAACTCCTACAATGAGCAGTTCTTC
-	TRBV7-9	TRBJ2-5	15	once	CASSSILDVQETQYF	TGTGCCAGCAGCTCTATCCTGGATGTACAAGAGACCCAGTACTTC
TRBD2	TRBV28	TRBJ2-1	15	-	CASSPLAGTYNEQFF	TGTGCCAGCAGTCCATTAGCGGGGACCTACAATGAGCAGTTCTTC
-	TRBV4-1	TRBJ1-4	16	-	CASSQDKTGFNEKLFF	TGCGCCAGCAGCCAAGATAAAACAGGCTTTAATGAAAAACTGTTTTTT
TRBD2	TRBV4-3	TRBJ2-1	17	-	CASSQNSGGPAYNEQFF	TGCGCCAGCAGCCAAAACAGCGGGGGGCCTGCCTACAATGAGCAGTTCTTC
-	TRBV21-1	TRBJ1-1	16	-	CASSSPAYTVNTEAFF	TGTGCCAGCAGCAGCCCAGCGTACACAGTGAACACTGAAGCTTTCTTT
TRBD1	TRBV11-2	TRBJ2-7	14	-	CASSPRDRVYEQYF	TGTGCCAGCAGCCCCCGGGACAGGGTCTACGAGCAGTACTTC
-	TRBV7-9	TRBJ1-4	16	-	CASSLTVIATNEKLFF	TGTGCCAGCAGCTTGACCGTGATTGCAACTAATGAAAAACTGTTTTTT
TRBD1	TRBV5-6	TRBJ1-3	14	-	CASSWTGSGNTIYF	TGTGCCAGCAGCTGGACAGGATCTGGAAACACCATATATTTT